This TCR beta chain stems from a study of T cell repertoires in cytomegalovirus infection (dated by TCRdb to about 2019). For context, the study as a whole: Recently identified HLA-C-restricted CMV epitopes, whose presentation resists viral immunomodulation, were targeted by peptide stimulations together with well-studied HLA-B-restricted epitopes. Because public TCR beta signatures pointed to carriage of CMV infection together with the matching HLA type, the HLA type of each donor mattered for the analysis.

As regards this clonotype: Its antigen has not been determined. Within one base of it there is no much larger clone, and no base qualities were kept.

The treatment or condition label, as the study defines it: in vitro stimulation with specific CMV peptide epitopes to enrich CMV-specific T cells. Sequencing relied on an Illumina HiSeq 1500. TCRdb trimmed the raw reads at Q25, called clones with MiXCR and kept productive beta chains. Rows merge per CDR3 protein into single entries with the most common DNA and genes. Counted in this sample were about 270,000 distinct CDR3 sequences; less than 25% of them appeared once. The top ten hold roughly a fifth of the sample. The CDR3, from cysteine to phenylalanine, totals 16 residues. The CDR3 DNA has 48 bases and is translated from base 1. CDR1 SEHNR and CDR2 FQNEAQ are derived from the germline V gene (reference sequence). The junction shows trimming of 0 bases on V and 6 bases on J, plus 12 bases between the germline ends. Points the paper makes about the study in general: The ex vivo response was dominated by HLA-C-restricted CMV-specific TCR beta clonotypes, which also provided the single most frequent clonotype in two of eight donors. Carriers of CMV infection plus the relevant HLA type were discriminated by the cumulative frequency of public TCR beta family members in the study cohort and in an independent approximately 360-donor cohort.

The TCR was taken from a human donor in good health (CMV status not recorded). Some clones in this sample may be carry-over from other donors' samples. The specimen was cultured PBMCs, collected from culture after CMV antigen stimulation. In this chain, TRBV7-9 is recombined with TRBJ1-6; TRBD1 is perhaps the D gene, given 6 matching bases. The nucleotide sequence reads as follows: TGTGCCAGCAGCTTAGCGGGTGTCAGGGGTAATTCACCCCTCCACTTT. The translation is CASSLAGVRGNSPLHF.